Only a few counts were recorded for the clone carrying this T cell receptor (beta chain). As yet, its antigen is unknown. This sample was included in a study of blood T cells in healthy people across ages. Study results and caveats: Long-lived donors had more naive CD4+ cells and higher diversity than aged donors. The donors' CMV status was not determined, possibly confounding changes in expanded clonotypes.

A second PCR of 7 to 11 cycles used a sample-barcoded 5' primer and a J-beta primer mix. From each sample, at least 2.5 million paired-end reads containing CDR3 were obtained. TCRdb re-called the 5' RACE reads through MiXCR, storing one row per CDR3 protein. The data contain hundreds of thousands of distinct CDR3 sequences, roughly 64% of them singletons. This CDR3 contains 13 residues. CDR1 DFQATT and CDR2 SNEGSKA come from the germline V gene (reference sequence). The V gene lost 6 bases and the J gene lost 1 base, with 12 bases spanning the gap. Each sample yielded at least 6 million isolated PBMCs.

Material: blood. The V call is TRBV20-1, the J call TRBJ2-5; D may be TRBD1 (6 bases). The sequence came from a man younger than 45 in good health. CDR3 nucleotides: TGCAGTGCCCCGGGACATACCCAAGAGACCCAGTACTTC. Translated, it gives CSAPGHTQETQYF.